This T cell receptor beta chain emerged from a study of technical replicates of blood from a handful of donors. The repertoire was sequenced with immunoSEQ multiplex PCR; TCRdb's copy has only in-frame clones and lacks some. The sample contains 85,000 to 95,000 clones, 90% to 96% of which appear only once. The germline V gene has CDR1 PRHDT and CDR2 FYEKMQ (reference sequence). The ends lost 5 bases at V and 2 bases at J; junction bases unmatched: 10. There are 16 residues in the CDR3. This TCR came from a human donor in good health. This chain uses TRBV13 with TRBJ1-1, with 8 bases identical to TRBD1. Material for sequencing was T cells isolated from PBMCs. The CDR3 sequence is CASSEDRALGNTEAFF. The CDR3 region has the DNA TGTGCCAGCAGCGAGGACAGGGCATTGGGAAACACTGAAGCTTTCTTT.